This T cell receptor (beta chain) emerged from a study of blood T cell repertoires in COVID-19. Study overall: The cDNA or gDNA used as material had been derived from T cells, B-cell-depleted T cells, or PBMCs.

Data came from immunoSEQ multiplex PCR; TCRdb stores just in-frame clones and leaves some out. The repertoire holds under 250,000 clones, with 84% as singletons. Trimming took off 7 bases at V and 0 bases at J, with 10 bases between the two ends. Germline values: CDR1 SGDLS, CDR2 YYNGEE. The CDR3 has 13 amino acids. Sequenced material: peripheral blood. The clonotype was recovered from a woman between 55 and 75 years old with acute or convalescent COVID-19. The chain uses TRBV9 and TRBJ1-1; D gene ambiguous. The chain's CDR3 is CASAERVNTEAFF. The CDR3 region has the DNA TGTGCCAGCGCAGAGAGGGTGAACACTGAAGCTTTCTTT.